This T cell receptor beta chain was identified in a study of regulatory T cells in long-lasting Graves disease. The table lists this clonotype with many counts. Its antigen remains unidentified. For TCR beta, libraries came from iRepertoire HTBI primers and Arm-PCR of CDR3 regions. TCRdb ran MiXCR on the multiplex PCR reads and lists one entry per CDR3 protein. This sample has 620,000 or so distinct CDR3 sequences; less than 20% occur once, and the top ten carry 15% to 20%. Described time point: newly diagnosed GD, antithyroid drugs for less than 3 months. PBMCs were the source of the RNA used for TCR sequencing. Diagnosing Graves' disease relied on the American Thyroid Association guidelines. The CDR3 has 15 amino acids. Germline V gene data show CDR1 as MDHEN and CDR2 as SYDVKM. Trimming stripped 4 bases from V and 3 bases from J, with 12 bases between. Study findings and constraints: In persistent patients, shared public clonotypes (more than 2,500) outnumbered those in new patients (roughly 1,000). Persistent disease samples used TRBV28, TRBJ1-2 and TRBJ2-5 preferentially.

These records were also assigned to another study, of T cells in Graves' hyperthyroidism and ophthalmopathy. From that paper: Over 18 months, lack of ophthalmopathy progression marked Graves' hyperthyroidism as stable.

The sequences come from peripheral blood mononuclear cells (PBMCs), collected at new diagnosis, from a patient treated with antithyroid drugs. This clonotype was sampled from a woman aged 30 to 39 with Graves disease. V usage is TRBV28 and J usage is TRBJ1-4; D is unresolved. CDR3 nucleotide sequence: TGTGCCAGCAGTTCCCGGCGGAGAGCTAATGAAAAACTGTTTTTT. Its translation: CASSSRRRANEKLFF. Drawing the rest from reference TRBV28 and TRBJ1-4, the complete variable domain is DVKVTQSSRYLVKRTGEKVFLECVQDMDHENMFWYRQDPGLGLRLIYFSYDVKMKEKGDIPEGYSVSREKKERFSLILESASTNQTSMYLCASSSRRRANEKLFFGSGTQLSVL.